These 13 T cell receptor beta chains were all obtained from the same sample, sequenced in a study of beta chain features in type 1 diabetes (dated 2018 in TCRdb). Results the study describes overall, beyond this receptor: In all four CD4+ subsets, TCRB CDR3 length was moderately but significantly shorter in type 1 diabetes patients.

Their antigens remain unidentified. Receptor libraries were prepared by the immunoSEQ multiplex PCR assay. All of the isolated RNA was reverse transcribed with the High Capacity cDNA Reverse Transcription Kit, so expressed TCRB transcripts were sequenced. TCRdb's version of the immuneACCESS table is confined to in-frame rearrangements and falls short of the full clone set. An unresolved V gene accounts for under half of the shortfall where checked; the remainder is of unknown origin. A total of a few hundred thousand clones appear in this sample, over 10% of them only once. The top ten clonotypes cover about 0.01% of the sample. Sequenced input: naive CD4+ T cells from blood. Taken with the paper, the label for cell subset or site translates to: true naive CD4+ T cells. The source is a woman aged 18-29 years with type 1 diabetes.

The chain combines TRBV7-2 with TRBJ2-7; D unresolved. Germline V lookup: CDR1 SGHTA, CDR2 FQGNSA. Between the trimmed V and J ends, which lost 5 bases and 5 bases, there was a span of 13 bases. CDR3 length: 13 residues. DNA of the CDR3: TGTGCCAGCAGCCTGGAACGTGCGGACGAGCAGTACTTC. Translating gives CASSLERADEQYF.

This clone occurred a few times. The same CDR3 can be traced to other DNA sequences in this sample. The rearrangement uses TRBV28 and TRBJ2-7; D unclear. The CDR3 is 10 residues long. V gave up 5 bases and J gave up 3 bases, with 2 bases separating them. The germline V gene encodes CDR1 MDHEN and CDR2 SYDVKM. The CDR3 spells CASSLYEQYF. DNA for the CDR3: TGTGCCAGCAGTCTCTACGAGCAGTACTTC. Together with reference TRBV28 and TRBJ2-7, the CDR3 gives the full variable domain: DVKVTQSSRYLVKRTGEKVFLECVQDMDHENMFWYRQDPGLGLRLIYFSYDVKMKEKGDIPEGYSVSREKKERFSLILESASTNQTSMYLCASSLYEQYFGPGTRLTVT.

The CDR3 here is CASSQAAAGVPTDTQYF. The CDR3 coding sequence is TGCGCCAGCAGCCAAGCGGCAGCGGGAGTCCCCACAGATACGCAGTATTTT. The chain is built from TRBV4-1 and TRBJ2-3, with TRBD2 identical over 8 bases. From germline, CDR1 is MGHRA and CDR2 YSYEKL. After removal of 1 base from V and 2 bases from J, the junction contained 8 bases not matched to a gene. The CDR3 is made up of 17 amino acids.

This clone came up a few times. The CDR3 DNA is TGTGCCAGCAGCTTAGAGTATGGGGCGCCCGCGAACACCGGGGAGCTGTTTTTT. Its protein is CASSLEYGAPANTGELFF. V is TRBV13 and J is TRBJ2-2, with D possibly TRBD1 on 5 matching bases. There are 18 residues in the CDR3. V was pared by 1 base and J by 0 bases, with 15 bases between. Germline CDR1 is PRHDT and CDR2 is FYEKMQ (reference sequence).

The chain has TRBV19 and TRBJ2-5; D gene ambiguous. Trimming left V 3 bases short and J 7 bases short, with 6 bases between. Germline V CDR1 and CDR2: LNHDA, SQIVND (reference sequence). The CDR3 spans 11 residues. This CDR3 is CASSISGTQYF. The CDR3 DNA reads TGTGCCAGTAGTATCTCCGGGACCCAGTACTTC.

The CDR3 protein is CASSFGGSGGSYEQYF. The CDR3, as DNA: TGCGCCAGCAGCTTCGGCGGGAGCGGGGGGAGTTACGAGCAGTACTTC. The rearrangement joins TRBV5-1 to TRBJ2-7; 9 bases line up with TRBD2. CDR3 length equals 16 residues. The germline gives CDR1 SGHRS, CDR2 YFSETQ. Trimming cost V 2 bases and J 4 bases; bases outside gene matches: 10.

The gene calls are TRBV9 and TRBJ2-1, with TRBD2 as a possible D gene (5 bases). V lost 0 bases, J lost 6 bases, and 7 bases lay in between. CDR3 size: 13 residues. The germline CDR1 and CDR2 sequences are SGDLS and YYNGEE. CDR3 residues: CASSVDEGNEQFF. The CDR3 coding sequence is TGTGCCAGCAGCGTAGACGAGGGCAATGAGCAGTTCTTC.

The chain's CDR3 is CASSTGTGGYGYTF. The DNA for the CDR3 is TGTGCCAGCAGTACCGGGACAGGGGGCTATGGCTACACCTTC. V usage is TRBV6-6 and J usage is TRBJ1-2; 11 bases map to TRBD1. This CDR3 is 14 amino acids long. Germline values: CDR1 MNHNY, CDR2 SVGAGI (reference sequence). The ends lost 5 bases at V and 4 bases at J; junction bases unmatched: 3.

In this sample, this clone turned up a few times. The genes are TRBV2 and TRBJ1-1, with a weak D call TRBD1 (6 bases). In germline, CDR1 is SNHLY, CDR2 FYNNEI. V was clipped by 6 bases and J by 5 bases, with 19 bases between them. This CDR3 has 15 amino acids. CDR3 loop: CASRMDSLRVTEAFF. The CDR3 coding sequence is TGTGCCAGCAGGATGGACAGCCTCAGGGTTACTGAAGCTTTCTTT.

The rearrangement joins TRBV28 to TRBJ1-1; 7 bases align to TRBD1. Looked up from germline, CDR1 is MDHEN and CDR2 is SYDVKM. The CDR3 extends over 11 amino acids. The V segment lost 8 bases and the J segment 7 bases; nucleotides outside the gene matches: 4. In DNA form, the CDR3 reads TGTGCCAGCCCCAGGGGGAATGAAGCTTTCTTT. Protein sequence: CASPRGNEAFF.

There are a few counts of this clone. At one end the junction does not follow the germline gene, possibly because of a read error. The rearrangement links TRBV6-6 to TRBJ1-1; the match to TRBD1 covers 7 bases. Per the germline V gene, CDR1 is MNHNY and CDR2 is SVGAGI (reference sequence). This CDR3 contains 13 residues. Here the CDR3 DNA reads TGTGCCTGCAGACAGGGATTGGGCACTGAAGCTTTCTTT. This encodes CACRQGLGTEAFF.

This clone has a handful of counts. The V gene is TRBV9, the J gene TRBJ2-2; 10 bases are shared with TRBD1. With 6 bases clipped from V and 4 bases from J, the junction kept 9 bases outside the gene matches. The CDR3 has 16 residues. Germline V gene data show CDR1 as SGDLS and CDR2 as YYNGEE. Here the CDR3 DNA reads TGTGCCAGCAACCCCCTCGGGACAGGGGCCACCGGGGAGCTGTTTTTT. Protein sequence: CASNPLGTGATGELFF. Looking up the rest from reference TRBV9 and TRBJ2-2 gives the full variable domain: DSGVTQTPKHLITATGQRVTLRCSPRSGDLSVYWYQQSLDQGLQFLIQYYNGEERAKGNILERFSAQQFPDLHSELNLSSLELGDSALYFCASNPLGTGATGELFFGEGSRLTVL.

This rearrangement joins TRBV7-3 to TRBJ1-1; TRBD1 agrees at 8 bases. Germline V gene sequence: CDR1 SGHTA, CDR2 FQGTGA. V was clipped by 5 bases and J by 7 bases; unmatched bases: 6. There are 13 residues in the CDR3. DNA for the CDR3: TGTGCCAGCAGCACCAGGGGGCAAGGTGAAGCTTTCTTT. This gives the protein CASSTRGQGEAFF.